This TCR beta chain was sequenced for a study of T cells expressing NK-cell markers. At the level of the study: HCMV serostatus: seven of eight sequenced donors positive, one negative. Study results and limitations: A few of the donors also had these clonotypes leading their CD3+CD56-NKG2C+ fraction. Dominant NKG2C+ clonotypes were found to form roughly 1.0-7.5% of CD8+ T cells in several donors.

A note on this clonotype: As yet, its antigen is unknown.

TCR beta cDNA was generated via 5'RACE template switching incorporating UMIs. TCRdb reanalyzed the 5' RACE reads and collapses them to one entry per CDR3 protein, without DNA. The sample includes roughly 390,000 distinct CDR3 sequences. CDR1 and CDR2 from the germline V gene are SGHVS and FNYEAQ. The CDR3 totals 14 residues. The chain has TRBV7-6 and TRBJ2-7; with no DNA, the TCRdb D assignment of TRBD1 cannot be verified. Specimen: blood T cells: a sorted CD56 or NKG2C T cell subset, CD4+ or CD8+ T cells, or bulk PBMC T cells (not recorded which). The sequence was collected from a man aged 18-70 years in good health. CDR3 region: CASSPLGTPYEQYF.